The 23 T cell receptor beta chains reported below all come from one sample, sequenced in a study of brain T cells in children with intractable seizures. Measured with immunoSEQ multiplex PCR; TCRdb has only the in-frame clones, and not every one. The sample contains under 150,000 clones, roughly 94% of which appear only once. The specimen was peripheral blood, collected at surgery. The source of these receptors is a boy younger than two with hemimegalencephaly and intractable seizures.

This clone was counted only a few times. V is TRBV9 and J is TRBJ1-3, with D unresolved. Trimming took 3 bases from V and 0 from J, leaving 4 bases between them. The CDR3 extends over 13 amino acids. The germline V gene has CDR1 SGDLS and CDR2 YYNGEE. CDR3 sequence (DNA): TGTGCCAGCAGCGACAGCTCTGGAAACACCATATATTTT. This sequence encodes CASSDSSGNTIYF.

The CDR3 loop is CASSSGLAGWGNEQFF. In DNA form, the CDR3 reads TGTGCCAGCAGCTCCGGACTAGCGGGGTGGGGGAATGAGCAGTTCTTC. V gene TRBV7-7 combines with J gene TRBJ2-1; 12 bases line up with TRBD2. This CDR3 contains 16 residues. Unmatched junction bases numbered 8, after V lost 4 bases and J lost 7 bases. Germline CDR1 and CDR2: SSHAT and FNYEAQ (reference sequence).

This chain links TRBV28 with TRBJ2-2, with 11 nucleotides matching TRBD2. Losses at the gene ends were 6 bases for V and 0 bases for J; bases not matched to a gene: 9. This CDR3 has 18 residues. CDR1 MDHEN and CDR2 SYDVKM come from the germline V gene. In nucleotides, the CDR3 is TGTGCCAGCAGCTCCCAACTAGCGGGAGATGCGAACACCGGGGAGCTGTTTTTT. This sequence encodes CASSSQLAGDANTGELFF.

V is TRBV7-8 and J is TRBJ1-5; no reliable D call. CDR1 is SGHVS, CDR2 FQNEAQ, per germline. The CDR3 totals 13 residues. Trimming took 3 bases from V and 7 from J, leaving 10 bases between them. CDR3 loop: CASSLALGQPQHF. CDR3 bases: TGTGCCAGCAGCTTGGCCCTTGGGCAGCCCCAGCATTTT.

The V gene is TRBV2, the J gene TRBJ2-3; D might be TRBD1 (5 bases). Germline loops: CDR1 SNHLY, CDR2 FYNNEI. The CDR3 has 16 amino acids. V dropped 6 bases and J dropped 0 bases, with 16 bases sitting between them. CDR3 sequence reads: CASRDDSSPSTDTQYF. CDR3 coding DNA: TGTGCCAGCAGGGACGACAGTTCCCCTAGCACAGATACGCAGTATTTT.

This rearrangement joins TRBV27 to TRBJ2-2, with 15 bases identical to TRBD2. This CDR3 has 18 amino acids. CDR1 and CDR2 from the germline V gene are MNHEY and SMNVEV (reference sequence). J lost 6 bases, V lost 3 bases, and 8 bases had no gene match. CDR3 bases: TGTGCCAGCAGTTTCCCGGGACTAGCGGGAGGCTGGTCCGGGGAGCTGTTTTTT. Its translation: CASSFPGLAGGWSGELFF.

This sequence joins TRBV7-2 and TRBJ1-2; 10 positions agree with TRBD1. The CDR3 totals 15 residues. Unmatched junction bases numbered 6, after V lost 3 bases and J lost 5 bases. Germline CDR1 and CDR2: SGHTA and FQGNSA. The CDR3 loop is CASSFLTGGRYGYTF. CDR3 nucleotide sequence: TGTGCCAGCAGCTTCCTGACAGGGGGCAGGTATGGCTACACCTTC.

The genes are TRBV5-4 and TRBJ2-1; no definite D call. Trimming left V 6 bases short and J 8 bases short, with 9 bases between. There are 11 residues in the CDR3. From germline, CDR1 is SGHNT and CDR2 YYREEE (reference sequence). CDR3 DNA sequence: TGTGCCAGCACCGGCTTAGATGAGCAGTTCTTC. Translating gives CASTGLDEQFF.

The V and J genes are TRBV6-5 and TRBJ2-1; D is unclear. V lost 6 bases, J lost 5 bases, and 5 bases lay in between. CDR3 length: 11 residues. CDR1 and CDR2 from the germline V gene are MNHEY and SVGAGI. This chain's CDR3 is CASRMDNEQFF. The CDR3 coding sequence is TGTGCCAGCAGAATGGACAATGAGCAGTTCTTC.

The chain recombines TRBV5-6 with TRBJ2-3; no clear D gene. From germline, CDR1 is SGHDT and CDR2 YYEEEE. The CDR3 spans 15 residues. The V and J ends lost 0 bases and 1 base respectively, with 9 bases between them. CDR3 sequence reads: CASSLDGWGTDTQYF. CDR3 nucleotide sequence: TGTGCCAGCAGCTTGGATGGGTGGGGCACAGATACGCAGTATTTT.

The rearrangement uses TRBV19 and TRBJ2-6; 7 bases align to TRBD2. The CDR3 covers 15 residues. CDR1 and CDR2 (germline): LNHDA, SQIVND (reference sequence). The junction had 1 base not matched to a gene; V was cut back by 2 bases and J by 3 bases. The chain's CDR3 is CASSIREVGANVLTF. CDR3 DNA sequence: TGTGCCAGTAGTATACGGGAGGTTGGGGCCAACGTCCTGACTTTC.

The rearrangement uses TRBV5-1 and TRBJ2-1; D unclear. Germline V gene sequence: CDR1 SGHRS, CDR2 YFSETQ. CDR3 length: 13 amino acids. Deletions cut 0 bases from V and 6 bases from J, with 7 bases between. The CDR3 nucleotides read TGCGCCAGCAGCTTGGGGGCAGGCAATGAGCAGTTCTTC. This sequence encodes CASSLGAGNEQFF.

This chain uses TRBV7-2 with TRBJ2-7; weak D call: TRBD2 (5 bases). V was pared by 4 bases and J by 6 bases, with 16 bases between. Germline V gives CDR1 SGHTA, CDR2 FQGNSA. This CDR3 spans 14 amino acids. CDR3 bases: TGTGCCAGCAGCTCAAAGAGGGAGCTCTCCGAGCAGTACTTC. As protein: CASSSKRELSEQYF.

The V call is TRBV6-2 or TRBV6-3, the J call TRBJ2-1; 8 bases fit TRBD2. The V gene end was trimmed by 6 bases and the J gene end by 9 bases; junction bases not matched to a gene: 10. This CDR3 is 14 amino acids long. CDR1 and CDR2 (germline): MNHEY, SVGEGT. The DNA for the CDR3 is TGTGCCAGCAGCCGTAGCGGGATACTGCGTGAGCAGTTCTTC. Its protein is CASSRSGILREQFF.

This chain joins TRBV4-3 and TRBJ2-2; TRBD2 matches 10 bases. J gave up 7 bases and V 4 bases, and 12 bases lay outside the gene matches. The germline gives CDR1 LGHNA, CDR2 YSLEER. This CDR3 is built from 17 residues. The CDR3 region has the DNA TGCGCCAGCAGCCCGTTTGTCGGGCTAGCGGGAGTCGGGGAGCTGTTTTTT. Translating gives CASSPFVGLAGVGELFF.

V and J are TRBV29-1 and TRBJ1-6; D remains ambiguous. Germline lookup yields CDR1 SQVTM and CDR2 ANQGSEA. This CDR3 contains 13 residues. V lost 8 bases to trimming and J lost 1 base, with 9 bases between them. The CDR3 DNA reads TGCAGCTTCAGACGGTCCTATAATTCACCCCTCCACTTT. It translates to CSFRRSYNSPLHF.

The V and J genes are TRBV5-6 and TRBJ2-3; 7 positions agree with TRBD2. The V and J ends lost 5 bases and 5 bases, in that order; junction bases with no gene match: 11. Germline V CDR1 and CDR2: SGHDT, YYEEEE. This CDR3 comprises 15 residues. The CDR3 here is CASRGTVASGDTQYF. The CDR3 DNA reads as TGTGCCAGCAGGGGGACGGTGGCTAGCGGAGATACGCAGTATTTT.

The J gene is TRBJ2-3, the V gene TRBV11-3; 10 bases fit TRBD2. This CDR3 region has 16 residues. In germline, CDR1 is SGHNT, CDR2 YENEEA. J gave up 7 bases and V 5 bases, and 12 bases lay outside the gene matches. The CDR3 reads CASSLVLAGDTYTQYF. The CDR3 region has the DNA TGTGCCAGCAGCCTAGTCCTAGCGGGAGATACCTATACGCAGTATTTT. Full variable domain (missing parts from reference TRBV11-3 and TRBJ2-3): EAGVVQSPRYKIIEKKQPVAFWCNPISGHNTLYWYLQNLGQGPELLIRYENEEAVDDSQLPKDRFSAERLKGVDSTLKIQPAELGDSAVYLCASSLVLAGDTYTQYFGPGTRLTVL.

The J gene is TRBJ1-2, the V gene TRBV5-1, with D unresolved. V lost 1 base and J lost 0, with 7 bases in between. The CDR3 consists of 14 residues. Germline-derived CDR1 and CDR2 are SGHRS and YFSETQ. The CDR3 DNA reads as TGCGCCAGCAGCTTGTCGAGAACTAACTATGGCTACACCTTC. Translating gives CASSLSRTNYGYTF.

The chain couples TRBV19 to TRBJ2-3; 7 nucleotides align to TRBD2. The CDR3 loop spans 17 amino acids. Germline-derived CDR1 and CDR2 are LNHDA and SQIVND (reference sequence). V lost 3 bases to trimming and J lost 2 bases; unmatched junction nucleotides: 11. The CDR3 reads CASSIQGASGLTDTQYF. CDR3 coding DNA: TGTGCCAGTAGTATCCAAGGGGCTAGCGGACTCACAGATACGCAGTATTTT.

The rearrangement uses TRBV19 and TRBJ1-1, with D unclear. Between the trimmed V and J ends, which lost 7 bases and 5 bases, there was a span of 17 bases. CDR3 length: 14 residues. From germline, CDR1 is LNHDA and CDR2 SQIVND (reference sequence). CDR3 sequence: CASTMRSGRTEAFF. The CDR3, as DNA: TGTGCCAGTACCATGAGGTCGGGGAGGACTGAAGCTTTCTTT.

Written as DNA, the CDR3 is TGTGCCAGTAATGGTAGGGCCACGGGACAAGAGACCCAGTACTTC. Protein product: CASNGRATGQETQYF. The chain uses TRBV19 and TRBJ2-5, with a possible D match to TRBD2 (5 bases). Germline CDR1 is LNHDA and CDR2 is SQIVND (reference sequence). Trimming cost V 7 bases and J 2 bases, with 17 bases left between them. The CDR3 length is 15 residues.

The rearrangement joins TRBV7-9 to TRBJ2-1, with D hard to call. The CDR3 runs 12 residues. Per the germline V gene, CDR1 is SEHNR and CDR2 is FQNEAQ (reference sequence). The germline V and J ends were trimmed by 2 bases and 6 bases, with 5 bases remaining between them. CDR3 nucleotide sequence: TGTGCCAGCAGCTTATACTCCAATGAGCAGTTCTTC. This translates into CASSLYSNEQFF.